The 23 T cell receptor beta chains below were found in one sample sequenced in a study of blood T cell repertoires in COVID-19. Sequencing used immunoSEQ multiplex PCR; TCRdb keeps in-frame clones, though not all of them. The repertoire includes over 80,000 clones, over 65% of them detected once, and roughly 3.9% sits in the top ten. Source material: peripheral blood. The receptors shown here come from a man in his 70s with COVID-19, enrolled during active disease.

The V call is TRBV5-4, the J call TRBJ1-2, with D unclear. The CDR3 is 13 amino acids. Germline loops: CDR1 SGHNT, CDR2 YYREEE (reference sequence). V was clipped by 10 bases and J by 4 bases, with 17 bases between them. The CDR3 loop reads CASQERAGYGYTF. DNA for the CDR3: TGTGCCTCTCAGGAGAGGGCTGGCTATGGCTACACCTTC. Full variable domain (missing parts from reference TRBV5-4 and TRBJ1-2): ETGVTQSPTHLIKTRGQQVTLRCSSQSGHNTVSWYQQALGQGPQFIFQYYREEENGRGNFPPRFSGLQFPNYSSELNVNALELDDSALYLCASQERAGYGYTFGSGTRLTVV.

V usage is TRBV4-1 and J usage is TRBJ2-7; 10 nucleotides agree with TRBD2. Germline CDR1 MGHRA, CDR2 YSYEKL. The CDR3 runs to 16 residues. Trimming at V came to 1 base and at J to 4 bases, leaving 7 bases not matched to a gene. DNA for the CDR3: TGCGCCAGCAGCCAAGTTGCTAGCGGGAGAATGTACGAGCAGTACTTC. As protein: CASSQVASGRMYEQYF.

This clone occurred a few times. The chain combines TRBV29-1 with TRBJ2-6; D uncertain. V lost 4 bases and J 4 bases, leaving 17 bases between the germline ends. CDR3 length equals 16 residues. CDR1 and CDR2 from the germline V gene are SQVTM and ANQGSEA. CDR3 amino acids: CSVVDFPRSGANVLTF. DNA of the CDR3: TGCAGCGTTGTTGATTTCCCGAGGTCAGGGGCCAACGTCCTGACTTTC.

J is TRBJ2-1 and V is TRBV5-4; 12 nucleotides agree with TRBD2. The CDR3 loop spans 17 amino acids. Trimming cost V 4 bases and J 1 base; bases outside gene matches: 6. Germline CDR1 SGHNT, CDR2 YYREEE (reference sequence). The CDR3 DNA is TGTGCCAGCAGCCCGACTAGCGGGAGAGGATCCTACAATGAGCAGTTCTTC. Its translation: CASSPTSGRGSYNEQFF.

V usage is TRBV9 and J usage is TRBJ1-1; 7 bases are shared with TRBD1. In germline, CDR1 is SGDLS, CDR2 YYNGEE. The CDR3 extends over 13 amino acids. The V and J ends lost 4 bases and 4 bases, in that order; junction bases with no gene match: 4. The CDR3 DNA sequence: TGTGCCAGCAGCAGGGGGCTTAGCACTGAAGCTTTCTTT. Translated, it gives CASSRGLSTEAFF.

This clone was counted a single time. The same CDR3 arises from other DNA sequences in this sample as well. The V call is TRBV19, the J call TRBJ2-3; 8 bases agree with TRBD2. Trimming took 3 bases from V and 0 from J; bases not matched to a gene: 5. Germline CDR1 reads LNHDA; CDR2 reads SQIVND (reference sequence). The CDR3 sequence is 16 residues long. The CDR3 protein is CASSMRTSGSTDTQYF. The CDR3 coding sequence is TGTGCCAGTAGTATGAGAACTAGCGGAAGCACAGATACGCAGTATTTT.

This CDR3 is CASTFRTGSYNSPLHF. The CDR3 DNA sequence: TGTGCCAGCACCTTCAGGACTGGTTCCTATAATTCACCCCTCCACTTT. The rearrangement uses TRBV5-6 and TRBJ1-6; D gene unclear. Germline V gene lookup returns CDR1 SGHDT and CDR2 YYEEEE. Trimming removed 6 bases from V and 1 base from J, with 14 bases in between. There are 16 residues in the CDR3.

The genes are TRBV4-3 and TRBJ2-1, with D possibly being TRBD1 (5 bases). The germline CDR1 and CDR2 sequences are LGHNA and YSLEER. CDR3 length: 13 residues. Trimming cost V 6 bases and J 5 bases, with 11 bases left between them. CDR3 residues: CASSPQGDNEQFF. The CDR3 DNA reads TGCGCCAGCAGTCCGCAGGGTGACAATGAGCAGTTCTTC.

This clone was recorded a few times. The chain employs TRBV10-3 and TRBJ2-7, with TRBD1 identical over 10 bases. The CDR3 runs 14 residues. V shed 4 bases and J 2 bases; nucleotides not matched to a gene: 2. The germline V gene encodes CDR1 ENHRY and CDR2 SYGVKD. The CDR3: CAISGDRGTYEQYF. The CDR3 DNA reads TGTGCCATCAGTGGGGACAGGGGAACCTACGAGCAGTACTTC.

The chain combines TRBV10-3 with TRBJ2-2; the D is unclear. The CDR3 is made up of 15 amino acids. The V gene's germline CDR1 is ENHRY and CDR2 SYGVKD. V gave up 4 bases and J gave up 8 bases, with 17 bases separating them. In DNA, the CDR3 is TGTGCCATCAGTGGCCGGCAGCACACCGGGGGGGAGCTGTTTTTT. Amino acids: CAISGRQHTGGELFF.

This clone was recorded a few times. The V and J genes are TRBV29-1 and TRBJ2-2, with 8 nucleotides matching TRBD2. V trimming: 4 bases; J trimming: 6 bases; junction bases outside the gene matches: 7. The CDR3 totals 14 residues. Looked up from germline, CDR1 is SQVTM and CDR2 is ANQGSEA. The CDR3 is CSVGPSGFAGELFF. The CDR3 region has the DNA TGCAGCGTTGGGCCTAGCGGGTTCGCCGGGGAGCTGTTTTTT.

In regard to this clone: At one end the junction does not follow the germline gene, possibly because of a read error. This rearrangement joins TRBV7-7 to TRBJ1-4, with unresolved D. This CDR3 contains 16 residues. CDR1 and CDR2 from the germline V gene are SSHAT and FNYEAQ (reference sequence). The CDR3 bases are TGTGCTAGCAGACTTCCCAGGCGTGGGTTCCAGGAAAAACTGTTTTTT. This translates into CASRLPRRGFQEKLFF.

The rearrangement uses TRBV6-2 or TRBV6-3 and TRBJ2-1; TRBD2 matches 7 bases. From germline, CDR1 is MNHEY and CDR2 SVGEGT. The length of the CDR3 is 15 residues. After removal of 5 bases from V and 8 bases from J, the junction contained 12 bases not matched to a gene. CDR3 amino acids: CASSTGTIISDEQFF. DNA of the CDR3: TGTGCCAGCAGTACCGGGACTATTATTTCGGATGAGCAGTTCTTC.

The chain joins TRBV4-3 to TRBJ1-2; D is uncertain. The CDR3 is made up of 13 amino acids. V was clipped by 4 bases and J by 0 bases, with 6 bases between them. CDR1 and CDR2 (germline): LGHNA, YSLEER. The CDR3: CASSLRTNYGYTF. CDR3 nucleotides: TGCGCCAGCAGCCTCAGAACTAACTATGGCTACACCTTC.

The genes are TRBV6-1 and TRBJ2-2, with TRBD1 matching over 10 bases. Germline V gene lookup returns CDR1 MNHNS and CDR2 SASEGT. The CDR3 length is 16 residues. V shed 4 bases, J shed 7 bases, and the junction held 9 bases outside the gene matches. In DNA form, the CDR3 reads TGTGCCAGCAGTGGTGGAGGGACAGGGGATATCGGGGAGCTGTTTTTT. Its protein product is CASSGGGTGDIGELFF.

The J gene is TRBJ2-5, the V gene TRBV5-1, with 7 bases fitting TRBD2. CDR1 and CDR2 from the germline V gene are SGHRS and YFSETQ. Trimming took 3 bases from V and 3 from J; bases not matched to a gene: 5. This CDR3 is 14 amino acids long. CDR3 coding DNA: TGCGCCAGCAGCTCAGGACTAGTGGAAGAGACCCAGTACTTC. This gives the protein CASSSGLVEETQYF.

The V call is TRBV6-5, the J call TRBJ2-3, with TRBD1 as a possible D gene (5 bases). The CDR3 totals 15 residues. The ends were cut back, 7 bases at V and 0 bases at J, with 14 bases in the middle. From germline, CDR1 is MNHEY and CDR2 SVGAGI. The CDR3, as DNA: TGTGCCAGCAATAAAGGGGCCCTCAGCACAGATACGCAGTATTTT. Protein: CASNKGALSTDTQYF.

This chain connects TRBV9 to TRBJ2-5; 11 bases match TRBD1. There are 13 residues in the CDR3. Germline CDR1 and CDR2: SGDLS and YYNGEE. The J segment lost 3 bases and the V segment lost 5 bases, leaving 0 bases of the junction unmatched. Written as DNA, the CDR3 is TGTGCCAGCAGGGGACAGGGGGAAGAGACCCAGTACTTC. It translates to CASRGQGEETQYF.

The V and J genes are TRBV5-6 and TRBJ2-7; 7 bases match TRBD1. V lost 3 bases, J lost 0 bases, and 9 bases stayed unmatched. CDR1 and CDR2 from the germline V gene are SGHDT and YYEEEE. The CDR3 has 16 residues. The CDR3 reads CASSSRGGLSSYEQYF. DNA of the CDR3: TGTGCCAGCAGCTCTCGAGGGGGCCTAAGCTCCTACGAGCAGTACTTC.

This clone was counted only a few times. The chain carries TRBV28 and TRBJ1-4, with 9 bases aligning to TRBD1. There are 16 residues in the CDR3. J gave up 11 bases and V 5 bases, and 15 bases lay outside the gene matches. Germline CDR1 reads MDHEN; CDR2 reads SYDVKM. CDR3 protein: CASSLPGTGTGGKLFF. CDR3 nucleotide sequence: TGTGCCAGCAGTCTCCCCGGGACAGGGACGGGGGGGAAACTGTTTTTT.

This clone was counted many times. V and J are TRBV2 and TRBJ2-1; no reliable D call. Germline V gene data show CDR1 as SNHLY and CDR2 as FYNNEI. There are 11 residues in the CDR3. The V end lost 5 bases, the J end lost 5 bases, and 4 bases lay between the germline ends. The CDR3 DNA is TGTGCCAGCAGTATCAACAATGAGCAGTTCTTC. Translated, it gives CASSINNEQFF. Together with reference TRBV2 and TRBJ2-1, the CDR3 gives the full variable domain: EPEVTQTPSHQVTQMGQEVILRCVPISNHLYFYWYRQILGQKVEFLVSFYNNEISEKSEIFDDQFSVERPDGSNFTLKIRSTKLEDSAMYFCASSINNEQFFGPGTRLTVL.

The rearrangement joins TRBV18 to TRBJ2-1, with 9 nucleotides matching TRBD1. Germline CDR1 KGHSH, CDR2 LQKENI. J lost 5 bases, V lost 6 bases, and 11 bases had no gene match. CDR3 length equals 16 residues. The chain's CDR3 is CASSQNRGLGDNEQFF. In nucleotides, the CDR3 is TGTGCCAGCTCTCAAAACAGGGGGCTTGGGGACAATGAGCAGTTCTTC.

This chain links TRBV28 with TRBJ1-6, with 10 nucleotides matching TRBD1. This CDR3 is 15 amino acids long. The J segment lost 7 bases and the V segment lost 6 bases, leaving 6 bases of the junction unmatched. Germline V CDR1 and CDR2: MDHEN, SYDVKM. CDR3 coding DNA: TGTGCCAGCAGCCAACCGGGACAGGGGAATTCACCCCTCCACTTT. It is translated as CASSQPGQGNSPLHF.